This is a list of T cell receptor beta chains from one sample in a study of OX40 agonist ivuxolimab in advanced cancers. Produced via immunoSEQ multiplex PCR; TCRdb's table is partial and in-frame only. This sample carries 70,000 or so clones, about 85% of them seen once, and the ten largest clones take nearly 8%. Sequencing was performed on CD4+ or CD8+ T cells sorted from blood, taken in a trial of the OX40 agonist ivuxolimab. These receptor sequences come from an adult with an advanced solid tumor such as melanoma, head and neck, liver or kidney cancer. The CDR3 runs from the conserved cysteine through the conserved F or W. The D gene is left open where the match is weak. Clone size is stated in some rows and not others, as once, few, many or a class when expanded.

J	V	D	length	size	CDR3	DNA
TRBJ1-1	TRBV27	NA	12	NA	CASSLGGPEAFF	TGTGCCAGCAGTTTAGGGGGGCCTGAAGCTTTCTTT
TRBJ2-5	TRBV7-6	NA	15	NA	CASSRLGREWETQYF	TGTGCCAGCAGCCGCTTGGGTCGGGAGTGGGAGACCCAGTACTTC
TRBJ2-2	TRBV9	TRBD2	16	NA	CASSVTAGANTGGLFF	TGTGCCAGCAGCGTCACAGCGGGAGCTAACACCGGGGGGCTGTTTTTT
TRBJ2-2	TRBV5-4	NA	15	NA	CASSRDFSNTGELFF	TGTGCCAGCAGCAGGGACTTCTCGAACACCGGGGAGCTGTTTTTT
TRBJ2-3	TRBV11-2	NA	15	NA	CASSIRGGRADTQYF	TGTGCCAGCAGCATAAGAGGGGGGCGCGCAGATACGCAGTATTTT
TRBJ2-5	TRBV6-4	NA	13	few	CASSEDRGETQYF	TGTGCCAGCAGTGAGGATAGAGGGGAGACCCAGTACTTC
TRBJ1-2	TRBV5-1	TRBD1	14	NA	CASSLGTGIRGYTF	TGCGCCAGCAGCTTGGGGACAGGCATCAGAGGCTACACCTTC
TRBJ2-1	TRBV2	NA	18	NA	CASMFSRGGRSSYNEQFF	TGTGCCAGCATGTTCTCCCGGGGTGGGCGCAGCTCCTACAATGAGCAGTTCTTC
TRBJ2-2	TRBV7-2	NA	15	NA	CASSRQTLPTGELFF	TGTGCCAGCAGTCGGCAGACCCTTCCAACCGGGGAGCTGTTTTTT
TRBJ2-2	TRBV14	NA	14	few	CASSHRGVAGELFF	TGTGCCAGCAGCCATCGGGGCGTTGCCGGGGAGCTGTTTTTT
TRBJ1-1	TRBV2	NA	13	NA	CANRGDLNTEAFF	TGTGCCAATCGGGGGGACTTGAACACTGAAGCTTTCTTT
TRBJ1-2	TRBV4-1	TRBD1	16	NA	CASSQVQGVTNYGYTF	TGCGCCAGCAGCCAAGTTCAGGGGGTAACTAACTATGGCTACACCTTC
TRBJ1-4	TRBV7-6	NA	14	NA	CASSLGTGNEKLFF	TGTGCCAGCAGCTTAGGAACAGGGAATGAAAAACTGTTTTTT
TRBJ2-2	TRBV28	NA	16	NA	CASSLIGVLGPGELFF	TGTGCCAGCAGTTTAATCGGGGTTCTTGGACCCGGGGAGCTGTTTTTT
TRBJ2-5	TRBV11-1	NA	11	NA	CASSLKETQYF	TGTGCCAGCAGCTTAAAGGAGACCCAGTACTTC
TRBJ2-5	TRBV19	TRBD1	14	NA	CASSTRQGGETQYF	TGTGCCAGTAGTACACGACAGGGCGGTGAGACCCAGTACTTC
TRBJ2-2	TRBV19	TRBD1	13	NA	CATSDRGPGELFF	TGTGCCACCTCAGACAGGGGACCCGGGGAGCTGTTTTTT
TRBJ2-1	TRBV7-3	TRBD2	15	NA	CASSLTSGADNEQFF	TGTGCCAGCAGCCTTACTAGCGGGGCCGACAATGAGCAGTTCTTC
TRBJ1-3	TRBV5-1	NA	17	NA	CASSWGIDRTSGNTIYF	TGCGCCAGCAGCTGGGGGATCGACAGGACCTCTGGAAACACCATATATTTT
TRBJ1-2	TRBV2	NA	11	NA	CASTQSVSYTF	TGTGCCAGCACTCAGAGCGTTAGCTACACCTTC
TRBJ1-6	TRBV18	TRBD1	17	NA	CASSPRAGGANNSPLHF	TGTGCCAGCTCACCACGGGCAGGGGGCGCAAATAATTCACCCCTCCACTTT
TRBJ1-2	TRBV27	TRBD1	14	once	CASSYWDRADGYTF	TGTGCCAGCAGCTACTGGGACAGGGCTGATGGCTACACCTTC
TRBJ1-1	TRBV6-5	NA	15	NA	CASSYQLLMNTEAFF	TGTGCCAGCAGTTACCAACTACTCATGAACACTGAAGCTTTCTTT
TRBJ2-1	TRBV11-2	NA	13	NA	CASSDTRWREGFF	TGTGCCAGCAGCGATACTCGGTGGCGGGAAGGGTTCTTC